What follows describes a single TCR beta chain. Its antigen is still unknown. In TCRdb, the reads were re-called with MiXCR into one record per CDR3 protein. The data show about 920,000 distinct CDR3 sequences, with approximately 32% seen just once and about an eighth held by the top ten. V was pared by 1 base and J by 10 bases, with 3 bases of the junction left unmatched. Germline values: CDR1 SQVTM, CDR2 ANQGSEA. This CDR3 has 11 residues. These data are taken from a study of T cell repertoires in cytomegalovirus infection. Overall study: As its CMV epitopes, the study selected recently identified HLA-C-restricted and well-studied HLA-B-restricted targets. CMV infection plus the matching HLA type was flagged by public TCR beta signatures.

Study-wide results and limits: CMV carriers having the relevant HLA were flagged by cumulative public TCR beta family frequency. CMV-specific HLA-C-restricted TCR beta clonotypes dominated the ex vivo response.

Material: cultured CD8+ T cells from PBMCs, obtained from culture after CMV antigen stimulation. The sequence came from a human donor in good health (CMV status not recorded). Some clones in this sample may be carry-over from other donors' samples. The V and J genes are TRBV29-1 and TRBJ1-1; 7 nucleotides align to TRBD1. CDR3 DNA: TGCAGCGTTGAAGGCAGGGGGGGAGCTTTCTTT. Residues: CSVEGRGGAFF.